The 15 T cell receptor beta chains reported below all come from one sample, sequenced in a study of T cells after yellow fever vaccination. TCRdb recomputed calls from the 5' RACE reads with MiXCR, one row per CDR3 protein. Of almost 600,000 distinct CDR3 sequences in the sample, approximately 13% were seen once. Specimen: PBMCs, collected on the day of the yellow fever booster vaccination. Receptor source: a man aged 25 to 40 who received the YFV17D yellow fever vaccine.

The chain recombines TRBV9 with TRBJ2-7, with D hard to call. Looked up from germline, CDR1 is SGDLS and CDR2 is YYNGEE. Trimming removed 4 bases from V and 2 bases from J, with 16 bases in between. The CDR3 length is 15 residues. The CDR3 DNA reads TGTGCCAGCAGCTCACAAGCTGTAGGGCCCTACGAGCAGTACTTC. Protein: CASSSQAVGPYEQYF.

This clonotype was recorded many times. The J gene is TRBJ2-7, the V gene TRBV14; D not resolved. The CDR3 spans 13 residues. The germline gives CDR1 SGHDN, CDR2 FVKESK. V lost 4 bases and J 6 bases, leaving 13 bases between the germline ends. The CDR3 DNA follows: TGTGCCAGCAGCCCCTCTAGGGTCGGCGAGCAGTACTTC. Translating it yields CASSPSRVGEQYF.

The chain carries TRBV2 and TRBJ1-5; D is perhaps TRBD1 (6 bases). The CDR3 extends over 15 amino acids. V lost 2 bases to trimming and J lost 6 bases, with 14 bases between them. Germline lookup yields CDR1 SNHLY and CDR2 FYNNEI. The CDR3 spells CASSEKETGTQPQHF. As DNA, the CDR3 is TGTGCCAGCAGTGAAAAGGAAACAGGGACTCAGCCCCAGCATTTT.

The genes are TRBV2 and TRBJ2-1; D gene uncertain. The CDR3 length is 15 residues. Trimming left V 6 bases short and J 9 bases short, with 21 bases between. The germline CDR1 and CDR2 sequences are SNHLY and FYNNEI. The CDR3 region is CASSQSLSPDGEQFF. As DNA, the CDR3 is TGTGCCAGCAGCCAGAGTCTTAGCCCCGACGGTGAGCAGTTCTTC.

V and J are TRBV7-8 and TRBJ2-6; possibly TRBD1 for D (5 bases). Germline CDR1 reads SGHVS; CDR2 reads FQNEAQ. The CDR3 covers 16 residues. Trimming removed 5 bases at V and 0 bases at J, with 11 bases between. CDR3 in DNA: TGTGCCAGCAGCGGACACACTTACTCTGGGGCCAACGTCCTGACTTTC. Translated, it gives CASSGHTYSGANVLTF.

This clonotype showed up just a few times. The V gene is TRBV20-1, the J gene TRBJ2-1; 9 nucleotides line up with TRBD2. The V and J ends lost 6 bases and 0 bases, in that order; junction bases with no gene match: 12. The CDR3 is 17 amino acids. The V gene's germline CDR1 is DFQATT and CDR2 SNEGSKA (reference sequence). CDR3 in DNA: TGCAGTGCCCGAGGTTGGCGGGAGGGAGTCTCCTACAATGAGCAGTTCTTC. It codes for CSARGWREGVSYNEQFF.

This chain connects TRBV3-1 to TRBJ2-1, with 12 bases that match TRBD2. V shed 1 base and J 10 bases; nucleotides not matched to a gene: 8. This CDR3 contains 16 residues. CDR1 is LGHDT, CDR2 YNNKEL, per germline (reference sequence). The DNA of the CDR3 is TGTGCCAGCAGCCAAGGGCGGACTAGCGGGGCGGGGGAGCAGTTCTTC. Encoded protein: CASSQGRTSGAGEQFF.

This clonotype was counted between two and nine times. This chain uses TRBV27 with TRBJ2-1; 9 bases line up with TRBD2. J was trimmed by 6 bases and V by 3 bases; bases with no gene match: 6. The CDR3 is 15 residues long. From germline, CDR1 is MNHEY and CDR2 SMNVEV (reference sequence). As DNA, the CDR3 is TGTGCCAGCAGTTTCGTAGCGGGAGAGGGCAATGAGCAGTTCTTC. This gives the protein CASSFVAGEGNEQFF.

The CDR3 region is CSALDRGRSTGELFF. CDR3 bases: TGCAGTGCCCTGGACAGGGGGCGTAGCACCGGGGAGCTGTTTTTT. This chain joins TRBV20-1 and TRBJ2-2; 11 bases agree with TRBD1. V gave up 6 bases and J gave up 4 bases; unmatched junction bases: 7. This CDR3 is 15 amino acids long. The germline gives CDR1 DFQATT, CDR2 SNEGSKA (reference sequence).

This clonotype was seen only a few times. The chain carries TRBV6-5 and TRBJ2-3; 13 bases are a match to TRBD2. The germline V gene encodes CDR1 MNHEY and CDR2 SVGAGI. CDR3 length: 18 amino acids. V dropped 0 bases and J dropped 2; count of bases not matched to a gene: 5. The CDR3 here is CASSYSRTSGRITDTQYF. In nucleotides, the CDR3 is TGTGCCAGCAGTTACTCAAGGACTAGCGGGAGAATCACAGATACGCAGTATTTT.

CDR3 sequence reads: CASLSSGNTIYF. Here the CDR3 DNA reads TGTGCCAGCTTGAGCTCTGGAAACACCATATATTTT. The chain links TRBV6-5 to TRBJ1-3; D remains ambiguous. V shed 8 bases and J shed 0 bases, with 5 bases lying between them. Germline-derived CDR1 and CDR2 are MNHEY and SVGAGI. The CDR3 length is 12 residues.

V is TRBV12-3 or TRBV12-4 and J is TRBJ2-7; TRBD1 matches at 7 bases. CDR3 length: 16 residues. The trim removed 6 bases at V and 0 bases at J, leaving 11 bases unmatched. CDR3 amino acids: CASSGGQARSSYEQYF. Here the CDR3 DNA reads TGTGCCAGCAGCGGCGGACAGGCCCGGAGCTCCTACGAGCAGTACTTC.

This clonotype showed up just a few times. The rearrangement joins TRBV20-1 to TRBJ2-5; 9 bases are a match to TRBD2. The ends lost 3 bases at V and 0 bases at J; junction bases unmatched: 5. CDR3 size: 15 residues. Per germline, CDR1 DFQATT and CDR2 SNEGSKA (reference sequence). The CDR3 region is CSASLAGVYQETQYF. The CDR3 DNA reads TGCAGTGCTAGTTTAGCGGGGGTGTACCAAGAGACCCAGTACTTC.

This CDR3 is CASSDSDRGYNEQFF. In nucleotides, the CDR3 is TGTGCCAGCAGCGACTCGGACAGGGGGTACAATGAGCAGTTCTTC. The chain employs TRBV5-6 and TRBJ2-1, with 10 bases matching TRBD1. Unmatched junction bases numbered 5, after V lost 4 bases and J lost 4 bases. Germline V gene data show CDR1 as SGHDT and CDR2 as YYEEEE. The length of the CDR3 is 15 residues.

CDR3 in DNA: TGTGCCAGCAGCTTAAAGGTGACTGGAAACACCATATATTTT. This encodes CASSLKVTGNTIYF. The V call is TRBV7-2, the J call TRBJ1-3; D is undetermined. Germline V gene sequence: CDR1 SGHTA, CDR2 FQGNSA. The CDR3 spans 14 residues. Trimming left V 2 bases short and J 2 bases short, with 7 bases between.